The clone carrying this T cell receptor (beta chain) was detected ten times or more. Its antigen is not known. Library preparation tagged each individual cDNA molecule with a unique molecular identifier. Authors' methods: Sample TCR counts, which ranged from 23,224 to 690,600, had a median of approximately 96,000. Each CDR3 protein is one row after TCRdb ran MiXCR on the RACE reads. TCRdb's processing, not the authors' own work, is the source of the V and J calls. The table includes more than 250,000 distinct CDR3 sequences, 7.5% to 9% detected once. This entry comes from a study of human T cells and chemical hapten exposure. Study-wide points: Counts of TCRs above 1 in 1000 frequency stayed unchanged with DPC sensitization.

The sample's time point: pre-sensitization, week 0. As for treatment: therapeutic diphenylcyclopropenone sensitization with weekly scalp DPC. V was shortened by 5 bases and J by 6 bases, with 14 bases between the two germline ends. CDR1 SGHTA and CDR2 FQGNSA come from the germline V gene. The CDR3 covers 15 residues. The specimen comprised whole blood, sampled in connection with sensitization to the hapten diphenylcyclopropenone (DPC). The clonotype originates from a man aged 18 to 29 with alopecia areata. Some clones in this sample may be carry-over from other donors' samples. V is TRBV7-2 and J is TRBJ1-6, with D unclear. CDR3 protein: CASSPAGGLNSPLHF. Here the CDR3 DNA reads TGTGCCAGCAGCCCCGCGGGTGGCCTTAATTCACCCCTCCACTTT.